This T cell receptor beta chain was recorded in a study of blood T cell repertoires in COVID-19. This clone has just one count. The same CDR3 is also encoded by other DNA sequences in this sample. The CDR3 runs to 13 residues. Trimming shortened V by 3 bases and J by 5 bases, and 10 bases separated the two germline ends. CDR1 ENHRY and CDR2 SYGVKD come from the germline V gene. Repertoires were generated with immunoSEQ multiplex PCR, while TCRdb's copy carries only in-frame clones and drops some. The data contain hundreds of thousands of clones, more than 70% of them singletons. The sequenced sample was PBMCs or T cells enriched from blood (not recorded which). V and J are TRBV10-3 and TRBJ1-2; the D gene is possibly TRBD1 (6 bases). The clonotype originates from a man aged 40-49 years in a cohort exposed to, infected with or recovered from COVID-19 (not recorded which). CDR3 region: CAISEGQGYGYTF. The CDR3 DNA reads TGTGCCATCAGTGAAGGTCAGGGGTATGGCTACACCTTC.